This TCR beta chain was sequenced for a study of cytomegalovirus exposure and HLA in healthy donors. This CDR3 is 14 amino acids long. Germline CDR1 is SGHTA and CDR2 is FQGNSA. Between the trimmed V and J ends, which lost 5 bases and 1 base, there was a span of 11 bases. Study-wide findings and caveats: A later analysis reportedly identified an Asian-associated ancestry cluster as carrying fewer N-insertions than the approximately 670-donor mean.

The PCR ran on 60 Vbeta and 13 Jbeta primers. Data came from immunoSEQ multiplex PCR; TCRdb stores just in-frame clones and leaves some out. The table records 150,000 to 190,000 clones, around 79% of them present only once. In regard to this clone: What it binds is not known.

This clonotype was obtained from a man younger than 30 in good health and CMV-seronegative. Sample: PBMCs. The gene calls are TRBV7-2 and TRBJ1-1; D ambiguous. The CDR3 reads CASSRRLENTEAFF. The CDR3 DNA sequence: TGTGCCAGCAGCCGGAGATTGGAGAACACTGAAGCTTTCTTT.